The rows below give T cell receptor beta chains drawn from one sample of a study of cytomegalovirus exposure and HLA in healthy donors. The method was immunoSEQ multiplex PCR; TCRdb's version includes in-frame clones alone and lacks a portion of them. The table records 100,000 to 150,000 clones, over 60% of them present only once. The sample consisted of PBMCs. The receptors stem from a male donor in good health and CMV-seropositive. Each CDR3 is given with its conserved first and last residue. The D gene is left open where the match is weak. The listing skips clone size in some rows; elsewhere it reads once, few, many or a size class.

d_call | j_call | v_call | clone_size | cdr3_nt | cdr3_aa
TRBD1 | TRBJ1-1 | TRBV7-9 | NA | TGTGCCAGCAGCTTACTTACAGGGGGGACTGAAGCTTTCTTT | CASSLLTGGTEAFF
TRBD2 | TRBJ2-7 | TRBV15 | NA | TGTGCCACCAGCAGAGATCTAGCGGGGGGTAGGGAGCAGTACTTC | CATSRDLAGGREQYF
NA | TRBJ2-5 | TRBV7-9 | NA | TGTGCCAGCAGCGCCACAGGGTCGTGGGAGACCCAGTACTTC | CASSATGSWETQYF
TRBD1 | TRBJ1-1 | TRBV6-1 | NA | TGTGCCAGCAGTGTTGGGACAGGGAACACTGAAGCTTTCTTT | CASSVGTGNTEAFF
NA | TRBJ2-1 | TRBV28 | NA | TGTGCCAGTCAAACAGGGAGCTCCTACAATGAGCAGTTCTTC | CASQTGSSYNEQFF
TRBD1 | TRBJ2-2 | TRBV7-9 | few | TGTGCCAGCTCCCGGGACAGGCGAACCGGGGAGCTGTTTTTT | CASSRDRRTGELFF
NA | TRBJ1-2 | TRBV19 | few | TGTGCCAGTAATCGGGGGGACTATGGCTACACCTTC | CASNRGDYGYTF
NA | TRBJ2-5 | TRBV5-6 | NA | TGTGCCAGCAGTCCAATAGCGGAGAGACAAGAGACCCAGTACTTC | CASSPIAERQETQYF
NA | TRBJ1-5 | TRBV18 | NA | TGTGCCAGCTCACCAAGTCCGGGAGGCACTAGGCCCCAGCATTTT | CASSPSPGGTRPQHF
NA | TRBJ2-7 | TRBV5-1 | NA | TGCGCCAGCAGCACCTCTAGCGCATACTTCTACGAGCAGTACTTC | CASSTSSAYFYEQYF
NA | TRBJ1-2 | TRBV29-1 | NA | TGCAGCGTTGAGGGGGGTATAGGGGACTATGGCTACACCTTC | CSVEGGIGDYGYTF
NA | TRBJ2-3 | TRBV2 | once | TGTGCCAGCAGCAAATTTCAGGGGCAGGGCACAGATACGCAGTATTTT | CASSKFQGQGTDTQYF
NA | TRBJ2-7 | TRBV25-1 | NA | TGTGCCAGCAGTCCGATCCAGGGAAGTTCCTACGAGCAGTACTTC | CASSPIQGSSYEQYF
TRBD1 | TRBJ2-7 | TRBV7-9 | NA | TGTTCCAGCAGCTTATTCCCCGGGACAGGGGGCGAATTGCAGTACTTC | CSSSLFPGTGGELQYF
TRBD1 | TRBJ2-2 | TRBV18 | NA | TGTGCCAGCTCACCGGTGACAGGGATGAGGATCACCGGGGAGCTGTTTTTT | CASSPVTGMRITGELFF
NA | TRBJ2-7 | TRBV15 | NA | TGTGCCACCAGCTCCAGAGGAGGAAATAAGGGGGTCATTCTTGACGAGCAGTACTTC | CATSSRGGNKGVILDEQYF
TRBD2 | TRBJ2-1 | TRBV5-1 | NA | TGCGCCAGTGGAGAAGCGGGAGGAGGCTACAATGAGCAGTTCTTC | CASGEAGGGYNEQFF
TRBD1 | TRBJ2-3 | TRBV5-8 | NA | TGTGCCAGCAGCTACCGACAGGGGACAGATACGCAGTATTTT | CASSYRQGTDTQYF
NA | TRBJ1-1 | TRBV6-5 | NA | TGTGCCAGCAGTTACCGAGGGAACACTGAAGCTTTCTTT | CASSYRGNTEAFF
NA | TRBJ1-1 | TRBV2 | NA | TGTGCCAGCAGTACCCTTAGCGGGAACACTGAAGCTTTCTTT | CASSTLSGNTEAFF
TRBD1 | TRBJ2-7 | TRBV29-1 | NA | TGCAGCGCATGGACAGGAAGTTCCTACGAGCAGTACTTC | CSAWTGSSYEQYF
TRBD1 | TRBJ1-4 | TRBV7-2 | NA | TGTGCCAGCAGCTTAGACAGGGGTAGCAGTGAAAAACTGTTTTTT | CASSLDRGSSEKLFF
NA | TRBJ2-3 | TRBV13 | once | TGTGCCAGCAGCCCCACGGAGGTGACAGATACGCAGTATTTT | CASSPTEVTDTQYF
TRBD1 | TRBJ1-5 | TRBV15 | few | TGTGCCACCCGTAAGGGGGCTGGACAGCCCCAGCATTTT | CATRKGAGQPQHF
NA | TRBJ2-5 | TRBV5-1 | NA | TGCGCCAGCAGCTTGATAGGGGTACAAGAGACCCAGTACTTC | CASSLIGVQETQYF
TRBD1 | TRBJ2-6 | TRBV5-1 | NA | TGCGCCAGCAGCTCGGACAGGGCTGGGGCCAACGTCCTGACTTTC | CASSSDRAGANVLTF
NA | TRBJ2-1 | TRBV5-4 | few | TGTGCCAGCAGCTTGGGGGGGTCAGGGGTTTACAATGAGCAGTTCTTC | CASSLGGSGVYNEQFF
TRBD2 | TRBJ2-7 | TRBV4-2 | NA | TGTGCCAGCAGCCAAGATCGGGGTGGACTAGCGGGAAACGGATACGAGCAGTACTTC | CASSQDRGGLAGNGYEQYF
NA | TRBJ1-4 | TRBV9 | few | TGTGCCAGCAGCCTCCGGAGGGGCGGTGAAAAACTGTTTTTT | CASSLRRGGEKLFF
TRBD1 | TRBJ2-6 | TRBV15 | many | TGTGCCACCAGCCCAGACAGGGGATCTGGGGCCAACGTCCTGACTTTC | CATSPDRGSGANVLTF
TRBD2 | TRBJ2-2 | TRBV9 | NA | TGTGCCAGCAGCTCGCGGACTAGCGGGAGGCAAACCGGGGAGCTGTTTTTT | CASSSRTSGRQTGELFF
TRBD2 | TRBJ2-1 | TRBV7-2 | NA | TGTGCCAGCAGCCACCCACTAGCGGGAGTAGGCAATGAGCAGTTCTTC | CASSHPLAGVGNEQFF
NA | TRBJ2-3 | TRBV27 | NA | TGTGCCAGCAGTTTGGTCAGGTCCGATACGCAGTATTTT | CASSLVRSDTQYF
NA | TRBJ1-5 | TRBV7-8 | NA | TGTGCCAGCAGCTTAGCACAGACCCAGCCCCAGCATTTT | CASSLAQTQPQHF
NA | TRBJ2-6 | TRBV7-9 | NA | TGTGCCAGCAGAATTTCCGGAACAGCAGGCTCTGGGGCCAACGTCCTGACTTTC | CASRISGTAGSGANVLTF
TRBD2 | TRBJ2-1 | TRBV27 | NA | TGTGCCAGCAGACCAAGGCGGGGGGTCGCTGAGCAGTTCTTC | CASRPRRGVAEQFF
NA | TRBJ1-1 | TRBV30 | NA | TGTGCCTGGACAGGCGGGGTGATGAACACTAAAGCTTTCTTT | CAWTGGVMNTKAFF
TRBD1 | TRBJ2-5 | TRBV6-1 | NA | TGTGCCAGCAGTGAAGAAGGGGACAGGGTGGAGACCCAGTACTTC | CASSEEGDRVETQYF
TRBD2 | TRBJ2-3 | TRBV4-1 | NA | TGCGCCAGCAGCCAAGGACTAGCGGGAGGGCCCTCAGATACGCAGTATTTT | CASSQGLAGGPSDTQYF
TRBD2 | TRBJ2-7 | TRBV5-4 | NA | TGTGCCAGCAGCTCGGGGACTAGCGGGCCCTCCTACGAGCAGTACTTC | CASSSGTSGPSYEQYF
NA | TRBJ2-1 | TRBV7-6 | NA | TGTGCCAGCAGCTCGCAGGGCAATGAGCAGTTCTTC | CASSSQGNEQFF
TRBD2 | TRBJ2-7 | TRBV29-1 | NA | TGCAGCGTTGATGGTAGCGGGAGTTCCTACGAGCAGTACTTC | CSVDGSGSSYEQYF
TRBD1 | TRBJ2-1 | TRBV5-4 | NA | TGTGCCAGCAGCTGGGGACAGGGGGCGAGGAATGAGCAGTTCTTC | CASSWGQGARNEQFF
NA | TRBJ1-5 | TRBV29-1 | NA | TGCAGCGCCCTAGCGGGGACCCAGCATTTT | CSALAGTQHF
NA | TRBJ2-2 | TRBV7-2 | NA | TGTGCCAGCAGCCGGCTAGCAGGGGTGGGCACCGGGGAGCTGTTTTTT | CASSRLAGVGTGELFF